A selection of T cell receptor beta chains follows, all from one sample in a study of cytomegalovirus exposure and HLA in healthy donors. Here immunoSEQ multiplex PCR was the method, and the copy in TCRdb shows in-frame clones only, minus some. The sample comprises roughly 95,000 clones, 76% of which are singletons, and approximately 5% rests with the top ten. Sequencing input: PBMCs. Receptors were obtained from a man aged 30 to 39 in good health and CMV-seropositive. The CDR3 runs from the conserved cysteine through the conserved F or W. The D gene is left open where the match is weak. Clone size appears in some rows only: once, few, many, or a class for an expanded clone.

abundance	v_gene	j_gene	d_gene	CDR3aa	CDR3nt
-	TRBV28	TRBJ2-6	TRBD1	CASDRGSAGANVLTF	TGTGCCAGCGACAGGGGTTCAGCTGGGGCCAACGTCCTGACTTTC
once	TRBV6-6	TRBJ1-2	TRBD1	CASSETGGVYGYTF	TGTGCCAGCAGCGAAACAGGGGGCGTTTATGGCTACACCTTC
-	TRBV9	TRBJ1-1	-	CASSVEPSLNTEAFF	TGTGCCAGCAGCGTAGAGCCCTCACTGAACACTGAAGCTTTCTTT
-	TRBV30	TRBJ1-1	-	CAWSRLSQAFF	TGTGCCTGGAGTCGGTTGTCACAAGCTTTCTTT
once	TRBV9	TRBJ2-5	-	CASSVEARIQETQYF	TGTGCCAGCAGCGTAGAAGCGAGAATTCAAGAGACCCAGTACTTC
-	TRBV6-6	TRBJ2-7	TRBD2	CASTPGGAGGLYEQYF	TGTGCCAGCACCCCTGGGGGGGCGGGAGGGTTATACGAGCAGTACTTC
few	TRBV6-6	TRBJ1-2	TRBD1	CASSKTGYYGYTF	TGTGCCAGCAGCAAGACAGGGTACTATGGCTACACCTTC
-	TRBV19	TRBJ1-1	-	CASSIDQEWTEAFF	TGTGCCAGTAGTATTGACCAGGAATGGACTGAAGCTTTCTTT
few	TRBV4-3	TRBJ2-2	TRBD1	CASSQDPTGDGGELFF	TGCGCCAGCAGCCAAGATCCCACAGGGGATGGCGGGGAGCTGTTTTTT
-	TRBV7-2	TRBJ1-2	-	CASSPQGKDYGYTF	TGTGCCAGCAGCCCACAGGGAAAGGACTATGGCTACACCTTC
once	TRBV5-3	TRBJ1-5	TRBD1	CARSPGQGCHSNQPQHF	TGTGCCAGAAGCCCGGGACAGGGATGTCATAGCAATCAGCCCCAGCATTTT
-	TRBV5-6	TRBJ2-7	-	CASSLESGFYEQYF	TGTGCCAGCAGCTTGGAATCGGGGTTTTACGAGCAGTACTTC
-	TRBV5-4	TRBJ1-1	TRBD1	CASSQGALDTEAFF	TGTGCCAGCAGCCAGGGGGCTCTCGACACTGAAGCTTTCTTT
-	TRBV4-1	TRBJ1-2	-	CASSQGRPYGYTF	TGCGCCAGCAGCCAAGGCAGGCCCTATGGCTACACCTTC
-	TRBV5-1	TRBJ1-1	-	CASSPSWTENTEAFF	TGCGCCAGCAGCCCCTCATGGACAGAGAACACTGAAGCTTTCTTT
-	TRBV25-1	TRBJ1-1	-	CASSESGFGAFF	TGTGCCAGCAGTGAGTCCGGGTTCGGGGCTTTCTTT
-	TRBV4-3	TRBJ1-1	-	CASSQDGRDTEAFF	TGCGCCAGCAGCCAAGATGGGAGGGACACTGAAGCTTTCTTT
few	TRBV30	TRBJ2-7	-	CAWSTGQLLPEQYF	TGTGCCTGGAGTACGGGACAACTCCTGCCCGAGCAGTACTTC
-	TRBV11-2	TRBJ2-2	TRBD2	CASSRPASGVTGELFF	TGTGCCAGCAGCCGGCCTGCTAGCGGGGTCACCGGGGAGCTGTTTTTT
-	TRBV19	TRBJ2-7	-	CASSAAGVDYEQYF	TGTGCCAGTAGCGCCGCAGGGGTTGATTACGAGCAGTACTTC
few	TRBV11-2	TRBJ1-1	-	CASSFGRDTEAFF	TGTGCCAGCAGTTTCGGGAGGGACACTGAAGCTTTCTTT
-	TRBV4-2	TRBJ2-7	TRBD2	CASSRAGTTEAYEQYF	TGTGCCAGCAGCCGCGCCGGGACTACCGAAGCCTACGAGCAGTACTTC
-	TRBV4-1	TRBJ2-1	-	CASSQDAMADSYNEQFF	TGCGCCAGCAGCCAAGATGCCATGGCCGACTCCTACAATGAGCAGTTCTTC
-	TRBV6-5	TRBJ2-2	-	CATQRGGVGELFF	TGTGCCACCCAAAGGGGGGGGGTCGGGGAGCTGTTTTTT
-	TRBV6-4	TRBJ2-2	TRBD2	CASSVGLEAGELFF	TGTGCCAGCAGTGTAGGACTAGAGGCCGGGGAGCTGTTTTTT
-	TRBV5-4	TRBJ1-1	-	CASSQTTRPPEAFF	TGTGCCAGCAGCCAAACGACACGCCCGCCTGAAGCTTTCTTT
few	TRBV6-1	TRBJ1-2	-	CASSEGGLYGYTF	TGTGCCAGCAGTGAAGGCGGACTCTATGGCTACACCTTC
-	TRBV5-6	TRBJ1-5	-	CASSDRGYQPQHF	TGTGCCAGCAGCGATAGGGGGTATCAGCCCCAGCATTTT
-	TRBV7-2	TRBJ1-2	-	CASSGHNYGYTF	TGTGCCAGCAGTGGACATAACTATGGCTACACCTTC
once	TRBV6-5	TRBJ1-1	-	CASSYHRVGTEAFF	TGTGCCAGCAGTTACCACAGGGTGGGGACTGAAGCTTTCTTT
once	TRBV9	TRBJ1-1	-	CASSGPTEMNTGAFF	TGTGCCAGCAGCGGACCGACAGAGATGAACACTGGAGCTTTCTTT
-	TRBV11-2	TRBJ2-1	TRBD2	CASSRQLANNEQFF	TGTGCCAGCAGCCGCCAACTAGCGAACAATGAGCAGTTCTTC
-	TRBV6-1	TRBJ1-5	-	CASSETGYSWQPQHF	TGTGCCAGCAGTGAAACAGGGTATTCTTGGCAGCCCCAGCATTTT
-	TRBV9	TRBJ1-1	-	CASSSRGADEAFF	TGTGCCAGCAGCTCTCGTGGGGCGGATGAAGCTTTCTTT
few	TRBV18	TRBJ1-5	-	CASSPRVNQPQHF	TGTGCCAGCTCACCAAGAGTGAATCAGCCCCAGCATTTT
-	TRBV7-8	TRBJ1-4	TRBD1	CASSFQTGAEKLFF	TGTGCCAGCAGCTTCCAGACAGGGGCCGAAAAACTGTTTTTT
-	TRBV6-1	TRBJ1-5	-	CASSEGVGRSQPQHF	TGTGCCAGCAGTGAAGGGGTGGGTAGGAGTCAGCCCCAGCATTTT
-	TRBV5-4	TRBJ2-7	-	CASSLDPYLPGDEQYF	TGTGCCAGCAGCTTGGACCCTTATCTTCCAGGGGACGAGCAGTACTTC
-	TRBV6-1	TRBJ2-7	TRBD1	CASSEAPRTGALEQYF	TGTGCCAGCAGTGAAGCCCCTCGGACAGGGGCCCTCGAGCAGTACTTC